These 7 T cell receptor beta chains share one sample of origin, sequenced in a study of shared T cell receptors in the human thymus. TCRdb keeps only in-frame clones here, not all; method: immunoSEQ multiplex PCR. Of hundreds of thousands of clones listed, roughly 74% are singletons. These data also formed part of another study, on human thymus T cells.

Sequencing was done on a sample of thymocytes. The source is a boy under three years old with a congenital heart defect.

The rearrangement links TRBV25-1 to TRBJ2-7, with 7 positions matching TRBD1. Germline V gene sequence: CDR1 MGHDK, CDR2 SYGVNS. The CDR3 is 14 residues long. The ends lost 5 bases at V and 4 bases at J; junction bases unmatched: 8. CDR3 DNA: TGTGCCAGCAGTATCTCCGGGACAGCTTACGAGCAGTACTTC. This gives the protein CASSISGTAYEQYF.

This chain connects TRBV30 to TRBJ2-7; 10 bases align to TRBD2. The length of the CDR3 is 15 residues. Germline V gene data show CDR1 as GTSNPN and CDR2 as SVGIG (reference sequence). After removal of 0 bases from V and 5 bases from J, the junction contained 7 bases not matched to a gene. The CDR3 DNA is TGTGCCTGGAGTGTACGCCTAGCGGGAGTCGACGAGCAGTACTTC. Protein sequence: CAWSVRLAGVDEQYF.

This clone was seen a few times. The DNA of the CDR3 is TGTGCCAGCAGCCAGTATAGCTACACTGAAGCTTTCTTT. This sequence encodes CASSQYSYTEAFF. The chain has TRBV14 and TRBJ1-1; D not certain. Germline V gene lookup returns CDR1 SGHDN and CDR2 FVKESK. V shed 3 bases and J shed 3 bases, with 8 bases lying between them. This CDR3 is built from 13 residues.

The chain has TRBV28 and TRBJ2-3; tentative D call: TRBD1 (6 bases). The CDR3 is 13 amino acids. The V and J ends lost 3 bases and 5 bases respectively, with 9 bases between them. Per the germline V gene, CDR1 is MDHEN and CDR2 is SYDVKM. Here the CDR3 reads CASSLIRGDTQYF. In DNA form, the CDR3 reads TGTGCCAGCAGTTTGATCAGGGGAGATACGCAGTATTTT.

V gene TRBV5-1 combines with J gene TRBJ2-3, with D perhaps matching TRBD1 (5 bases). The CDR3 has 15 residues. The germline V and J ends were trimmed by 0 bases and 2 bases, with 10 bases remaining between them. The germline gives CDR1 SGHRS, CDR2 YFSETQ. CDR3 sequence (DNA): TGCGCCAGCAGCTTGGGGCAGGGTATCACAGATACGCAGTATTTT. Protein product: CASSLGQGITDTQYF.

This sequence joins TRBV14 and TRBJ2-7; D is perhaps TRBD2 (5 bases). The germline V gene has CDR1 SGHDN and CDR2 FVKESK. The V end was cut by 0 bases, the J end by 2 bases, with 11 bases between. CDR3 length: 15 residues. In DNA, the CDR3 is TGTGCCAGCAGCCAAGAAGGGAGCCCCCCCTACGAGCAGTACTTC. Protein sequence: CASSQEGSPPYEQYF. Full variable domain (outside the CDR3, taken from reference TRBV14 and TRBJ2-7): EAGVTQFPSHSVIEKGQTVTLRCDPISGHDNLYWYRRVMGKEIKFLLHFVKESKQDESGMPNNRFLAERTGGTYSTLKVQPAELEDSGVYFCASSQEGSPPYEQYFGPGTRLTVT.

In this sample, this clone turned up a few times. The chain couples TRBV14 to TRBJ2-2; 9 positions match TRBD2. Germline CDR1 reads SGHDN; CDR2 reads FVKESK. Trimming cost V 4 bases and J 7 bases; bases outside gene matches: 10. The CDR3 is 16 residues long. CDR3 residues: CASSPRIAGVNGELFF. In nucleotides, the CDR3 is TGTGCCAGCAGCCCAAGAATAGCGGGAGTCAACGGGGAGCTGTTTTTT.